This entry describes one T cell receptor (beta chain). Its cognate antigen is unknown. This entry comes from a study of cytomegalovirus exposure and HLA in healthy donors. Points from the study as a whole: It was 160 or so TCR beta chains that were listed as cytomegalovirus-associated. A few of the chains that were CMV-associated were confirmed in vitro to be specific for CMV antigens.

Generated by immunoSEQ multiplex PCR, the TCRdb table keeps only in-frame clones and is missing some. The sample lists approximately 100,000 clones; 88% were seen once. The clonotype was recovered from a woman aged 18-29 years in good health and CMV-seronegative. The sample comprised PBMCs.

The CDR3 DNA sequence: TGTGCCAGCAGTTACTCGGGCGCAGGGGAAGGAGATACGCAGTATTTT. It codes for CASSYSGAGEGDTQYF. This chain connects TRBV6-5 to TRBJ2-3; TRBD1 is a possible D gene (6 bases). The CDR3 consists of 16 residues. Germline V lookup: CDR1 MNHEY, CDR2 SVGAGI. Trimming took off 0 bases at V and 5 bases at J, with 15 bases between the two ends.